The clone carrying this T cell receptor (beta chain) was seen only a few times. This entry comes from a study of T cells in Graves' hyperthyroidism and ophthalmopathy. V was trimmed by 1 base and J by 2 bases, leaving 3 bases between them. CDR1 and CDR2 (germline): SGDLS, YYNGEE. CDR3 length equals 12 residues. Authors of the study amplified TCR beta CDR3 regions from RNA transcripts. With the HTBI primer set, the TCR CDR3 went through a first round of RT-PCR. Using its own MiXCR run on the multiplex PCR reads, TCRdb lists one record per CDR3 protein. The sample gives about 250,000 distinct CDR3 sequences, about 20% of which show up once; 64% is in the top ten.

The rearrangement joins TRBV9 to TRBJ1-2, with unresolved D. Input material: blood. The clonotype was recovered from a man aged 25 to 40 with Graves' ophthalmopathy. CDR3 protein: CASSVPNYGYTF. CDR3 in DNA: TGTGCCAGCAGCGTACCCAACTATGGCTACACCTTC.